This T cell receptor (beta chain) was found in a study of spatial heterogeneity in lung cancer. TCRdb reanalysed the 5' RACE reads using MiXCR and keeps one entry per CDR3 protein. The data hold under 4,000 distinct CDR3 sequences, with less than 3.5% observed a single time. This clonotype is medium-sized. With the library built for alpha chains, this beta chain is off target and its frequency is not meaningful. Time point indicated: sample taken at primary tumor resection. The donors, about 78 patients with untreated early-stage non-small cell lung cancer, provided the samples. Unsorted tumor, nontumor lung tissue or cryopreserved PBMC supplied the whole RNA. This CDR3 contains 14 residues. The junction had 4 bases not matched to a gene; V was cut back by 7 bases and J by 4 bases. Germline V gives CDR1 MNHEY, CDR2 SVGAGI.

The origin of this receptor is a human donor with early-stage non-small cell lung cancer. The chain links TRBV6-5 to TRBJ2-2, with 9 positions matching TRBD1. This sample comprised lung tissue, obtained at surgery. CDR3 coding DNA: TGTGCCAGCAACAGGGGGCGCGGCACCGGGGAGCTGTTTTTT. It yields the protein CASNRGRGTGELFF.